Ten or more counts support the clone carrying this TCR beta chain. Its antigen is unknown. This beta chain is an unintended read in a library built for alpha chains; its size means little. The data originate from a study of spatial heterogeneity in lung cancer. In the study overall: Compared with alpha-chain sequences, beta-chain sequences were consistently detected in greater numbers. As counted in raw reads, each unique TCR and UMI combination appeared more than ten times on average. Study observations and caveats: Ubiquitous, expanded tumor-derived TCRs were more frequently observed in blood at resection than at follow-up.

This sample's time point: sample taken at primary tumor resection. In each case, whole RNA from tumor, nontumor lung or frozen PBMC was sequenced unsorted. Donation came from 70 or so patients with untreated early-stage non-small cell lung cancer. TCRdb re-derived calls from the 5' RACE reads in MiXCR, one entry per CDR3 protein. The sample lists over 9,500 distinct CDR3 sequences, about 3.5% occurring once. The length of the CDR3 is 16 residues. Germline CDR1 is SGHVS and CDR2 is FNYEAQ. The trim removed 2 bases at V and 4 bases at J, leaving 8 bases unmatched. This receptor was taken from a female donor with early-stage non-small cell lung cancer. The rearrangement links TRBV7-6 to TRBJ2-5, with TRBD2 identical over 9 bases. The sequencing used PBMCs, collected at surgery. The CDR3, as DNA: TGTGCCAGCAGCTTAAATGTAGCGGGAGAGGGAGAGACCCAGTACTTC. This translates into CASSLNVAGEGETQYF.